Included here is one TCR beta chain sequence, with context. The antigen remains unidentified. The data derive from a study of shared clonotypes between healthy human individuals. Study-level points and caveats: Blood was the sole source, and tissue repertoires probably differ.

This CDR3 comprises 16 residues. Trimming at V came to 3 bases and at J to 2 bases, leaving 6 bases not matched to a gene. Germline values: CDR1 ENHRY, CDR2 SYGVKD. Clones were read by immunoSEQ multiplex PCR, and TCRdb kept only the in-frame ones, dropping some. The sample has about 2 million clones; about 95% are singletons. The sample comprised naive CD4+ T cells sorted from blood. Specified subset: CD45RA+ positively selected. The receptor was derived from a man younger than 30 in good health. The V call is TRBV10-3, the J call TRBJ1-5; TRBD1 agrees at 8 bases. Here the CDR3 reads CAISDTGGLGNQPQHF. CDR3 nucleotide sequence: TGTGCCATCAGTGACACAGGGGGTTTGGGCAATCAGCCCCAGCATTTT.